This TCR beta chain derives from a study of shared clonotypes between healthy human individuals. Across the whole study: The study enrolled two women and a few men aged 18 to 49. Overall study findings and caveats: With a few donors compared, 4.5% to 6.5% of naive CD4 clonotypes were shared.

Germline lookup yields CDR1 KGHSH and CDR2 LQKENI. The CDR3 covers 14 residues. The J segment lost 8 bases and the V segment lost 4 bases, leaving 2 bases of the junction unmatched. This clone was detected once. Its antigen is unidentified. In the sorted-subset replicate PCRs, about 190 ng DNA, tens of thousands of T cell genomes, was used. Sequenced by immunoSEQ multiplex PCR; TCRdb stores in-frame clones only, minus some. The sample consists of approximately 1,500,000 clones, under 99% of them appearing once. V is TRBV18 and J is TRBJ2-2; 12 bases agree with TRBD2. Input material: naive CD4+ T cells sorted from blood. Subset reported: CD45RA+ positively selected. The source of this sequence is a man aged 25 to 40 in good health. The CDR3 spells CASSRLAGEGELFF. The CDR3 bases are TGTGCCAGCTCACGACTAGCGGGAGAGGGGGAGCTGTTTTTT.